Listed below are T cell receptor beta chains from one sample, sequenced in a study of shared clonotypes between healthy human individuals. TCRdb's copy holds only in-frame clones and misses some; the assay was immunoSEQ multiplex PCR. The sample has 400,000 to 600,000 clones, roughly 95% seen once. Specimen: naive CD4+ T cells sorted from blood. These receptors originate from a woman younger than 45 in good health. CDR3s include the opening cysteine and the closing phenylalanine or tryptophan. The order of the fields is clone size, V gene, J gene, D gene, CDR3 protein, CDR3 DNA. D genes are given only for firm matches. The size of a clone is reported for some rows only, either as once, few or many, or as a class for expanded clones.

.	TRBV4-2	TRBJ2-7	.	CASSNLKGVKSYEQYF	TGTGCCAGCAGCAATCTAAAGGGGGTAAAGTCCTACGAGCAGTACTTC
.	TRBV5-1	TRBJ2-5	.	CASSGSETQYF	TGCGCCAGCAGCGGGAGTGAGACCCAGTACTTC
.	TRBV11-2	TRBJ1-5	.	CASSLDPTRPQHF	TGTGCCAGCAGCTTAGACCCCACACGCCCCCAGCATTTT
.	TRBV6-1	TRBJ2-1	TRBD2	CATKTSGYNEQFF	TGTGCCACCAAGACTAGCGGTTACAATGAGCAGTTCTTC
once	TRBV28	TRBJ1-1	TRBD1	CASSLPAGTGAEAFF	TGTGCCAGCAGTTTGCCCGCCGGGACAGGGGCTGAAGCTTTCTTT
.	TRBV28	TRBJ1-2	TRBD1	CASAYSDRVNYGYTF	TGTGCCAGCGCTTACTCGGACAGGGTTAACTATGGCTACACCTTC
.	TRBV5-4	TRBJ2-5	TRBD1	CASSPRQGSETQYF	TGTGCCAGCAGCCCGAGACAGGGTAGCGAGACCCAGTACTTC
.	TRBV28	TRBJ1-5	.	CASRGDRQNQPQHF	TGTGCCAGCAGAGGAGACAGGCAGAATCAGCCCCAGCATTTT
once	TRBV7-2	TRBJ2-1	.	CASSLGLSRGYEQFF	TGTGCCAGCAGCTTAGGTTTATCGAGGGGCTATGAGCAGTTCTTC
.	TRBV28	TRBJ2-2	.	CASSLFGRANTGELFF	TGTGCCAGCAGTTTATTTGGACGGGCGAACACCGGGGAGCTGTTTTTT
.	TRBV7-9	TRBJ2-7	TRBD1	CASSRTGKHEQYF	TGTGCCAGCAGCCGGACAGGGAAGCACGAGCAGTACTTC
.	TRBV28	TRBJ2-3	.	CASSSPGQRDTQYF	TGTGCCAGCAGTTCCCCGGGGCAGCGCGATACGCAGTATTTT
.	TRBV10-1	TRBJ2-3	TRBD2	CASRPGLAGADTQYF	TGCGCCAGTAGACCCGGACTAGCGGGAGCCGATACGCAGTATTTT
.	TRBV5-1	TRBJ2-7	TRBD2	CASSRLAGGTYEQYF	TGCGCCAGCAGCCGTTTAGCGGGAGGGACCTACGAGCAGTACTTC
.	TRBV20-1	TRBJ2-5	TRBD2	CSARLLADKYF	TGCAGTGCTAGGCTACTAGCGGACAAGTACTTC
.	TRBV7-6	TRBJ2-5	TRBD2	CASSAAAGAGVGLGETQYF	TGTGCCAGCAGTGCCGCAGCGGGAGCGGGAGTTGGGTTAGGAGAGACCCAGTACTTC
once	TRBV6-5	TRBJ2-5	TRBD1	CASSYARTGARETQYF	TGTGCCAGCAGTTACGCAAGGACAGGGGCGCGAGAGACCCAGTACTTC
.	TRBV5-4	TRBJ2-5	.	CASRPRDIQETQYF	TGTGCCAGCAGACCCCGGGACATCCAAGAGACCCAGTACTTC
.	TRBV4-1	TRBJ2-1	TRBD1	CASSKEGQERNEQFF	TGCGCCAGCAGCAAAGAAGGACAGGAACGGAATGAGCAGTTCTTC
.	TRBV28	TRBJ2-7	.	CASRRAYEQYF	TGTGCCAGCCGGAGAGCTTACGAGCAGTACTTC
few	TRBV10-3	TRBJ1-2	.	CAISELLTDYGYTF	TGTGCCATCAGTGAGCTGTTGACAGACTATGGCTACACCTTC
.	TRBV5-1	TRBJ2-5	TRBD1	CASSIGTGARETQYF	TGCGCCAGCAGCATCGGGACAGGGGCCCGAGAGACCCAGTACTTC
.	TRBV6-1	TRBJ2-5	.	CASMRVLGTKETQYF	TGTGCCAGCATGCGGGTTTTAGGCACTAAAGAGACCCAGTACTTC
.	TRBV27	TRBJ2-1	TRBD1	CASSFPGTGGRQFF	TGTGCCAGCAGTTTCCCTGGGACAGGGGGTAGGCAGTTCTTC
.	TRBV30	TRBJ2-7	TRBD2	CAWLSGRFPYEQYF	TGTGCCTGGCTTAGCGGGAGGTTCCCCTACGAGCAGTACTTC
.	TRBV10-1	TRBJ2-3	TRBD2	CASRPGLAGDTQYF	TGCGCCAGCAGACCGGGACTAGCGGGGGATACGCAGTATTTT
.	TRBV19	TRBJ2-1	TRBD1	CASSIDAGTGTYNEQFF	TGTGCCAGTAGTATAGACGCGGGGACAGGCACCTACAATGAGCAGTTCTTC
.	TRBV7-6	TRBJ1-5	.	CASSLVGGASNQPQHF	TGTGCCAGCAGCTTAGTCGGGGGAGCAAGCAATCAGCCCCAGCATTTT
.	TRBV19	TRBJ2-1	TRBD2	CASSIAVGLAGGPYNEQFF	TGTGCCAGTAGTATCGCCGTGGGACTAGCGGGAGGGCCCTACAATGAGCAGTTCTTC
.	TRBV6-1	TRBJ2-6	.	CASSEVHRAGANVLTF	TGTGCCAGCAGTGAAGTCCACAGGGCTGGGGCCAACGTCCTGACTTTC
.	TRBV29-1	TRBJ2-5	.	CSVHVGYETQYF	TGCAGCGTCCATGTGGGGTACGAGACCCAGTACTTC
.	TRBV7-2	TRBJ2-7	.	CASSLLGGYEQYF	TGTGCCAGCAGCTTATTAGGAGGGTACGAGCAGTACTTC
.	TRBV2	TRBJ2-7	.	CASSIGETYEQYF	TGTGCCAGCAGTATTGGAGAAACCTACGAGCAGTACTTC
.	TRBV4-1	TRBJ2-5	.	CASTEVRGGTAAETQYF	TGCGCCAGCACCGAAGTCCGAGGAGGGACAGCAGCAGAGACCCAGTACTTC
.	TRBV7-9	TRBJ2-2	TRBD1	CASSAWTGWPGELFF	TGTGCCAGCAGCGCCTGGACAGGGTGGCCCGGGGAGCTGTTTTTT
.	TRBV7-2	TRBJ1-3	.	CASSWGVFEGNTIYF	TGTGCCAGCAGCTGGGGGGTTTTCGAAGGAAACACCATATATTTT
.	TRBV5-4	TRBJ1-3	.	CASSWGAGSDPTIYF	TGTGCCAGCAGCTGGGGAGCAGGCTCGGACCCCACCATATATTTT
.	TRBV7-8	TRBJ1-5	.	CASSVYRDQLSGQPQHF	TGTGCCAGCAGCGTTTACCGGGACCAACTTTCCGGGCAGCCCCAGCATTTT
.	TRBV29-1	TRBJ2-7	.	CSVSGGSYEQYF	TGCAGCGTGTCCGGCGGATCCTACGAGCAGTACTTC
.	TRBV18	TRBJ1-2	TRBD1	CASSRGQDYYGYTF	TGTGCCAGCTCCCGCGGACAGGACTACTATGGCTACACCTTC
.	TRBV7-2	TRBJ1-2	TRBD1	CASSFGQARDSF	TGTGCCAGCAGCTTCGGACAGGCCCGAGATTCCTTC
.	TRBV30	TRBJ2-1	TRBD2	CAWSVLLAGLEQFF	TGTGCCTGGAGTGTGCTCCTAGCGGGTCTAGAGCAGTTCTTC
once	TRBV19	TRBJ1-4	TRBD1	CASRPGDRGPKEKLFF	TGTGCCAGTCGCCCGGGAGACAGGGGACCAAAAGAAAAACTGTTTTTT
.	TRBV9	TRBJ1-2	.	CASSVAFSGDGYTF	TGTGCCAGCAGCGTAGCCTTCTCGGGGGATGGCTACACCTTC
.	TRBV28	TRBJ1-1	.	CAGGPQGKLPEAFF	TGTGCCGGGGGCCCTCAGGGCAAGCTTCCTGAAGCTTTCTTT
.	TRBV19	TRBJ2-7	.	CASSRTVSYEQYF	TGTGCCAGTAGCCGGACGGTCTCCTACGAGCAGTACTTC
.	TRBV5-4	TRBJ2-1	TRBD2	CASSLTSGVYNEQFF	TGTGCCAGCAGCTTGACTAGCGGGGTCTACAATGAGCAGTTCTTC
.	TRBV5-6	TRBJ1-1	TRBD1	CASSLVRTGEMNTEAFF	TGTGCCAGCAGCTTGGTTAGGACAGGAGAGATGAACACTGAAGCTTTCTTT
.	TRBV28	TRBJ1-5	.	CASSYRYSNQPQHF	TGTGCCAGCAGTTACAGGTATAGCAATCAGCCCCAGCATTTT
once	TRBV6-1	TRBJ2-7	TRBD2	CASTRGYEQYF	TGTGCCAGCACGCGGGGGTACGAGCAGTACTTC
.	TRBV7-9	TRBJ2-1	.	CASSFGTPRNNEQFF	TGTGCCAGCAGCTTCGGGACTCCGAGAAACAATGAGCAGTTCTTC
.	TRBV6-1	TRBJ1-1	TRBD1	CASSAQGDTEAFF	TGTGCCAGCAGTGCCCAGGGGGACACTGAAGCTTTCTTT
.	TRBV6-6	TRBJ2-7	TRBD2	CASTLAGGYEQYF	TGTGCCAGCACACTAGCGGGAGGGTACGAGCAGTACTTC
.	TRBV5-6	TRBJ2-7	.	CASSPNPLDYEQYF	TGTGCCAGCAGCCCCAATCCCCTTGACTACGAGCAGTACTTC
.	TRBV6-4	TRBJ2-1	.	CASSDQPTGVENEQFF	TGTGCCAGCAGTGACCAACCTACGGGAGTTGAAAATGAGCAGTTCTTC
.	TRBV15	TRBJ2-7	.	CATSRAGDWEQYF	TGTGCCACCAGCAGAGCGGGAGACTGGGAGCAGTACTTC
.	TRBV5-1	TRBJ2-5	TRBD2	CASSFSAVAGAKTQYF	TGCGCCAGCAGCTTCAGTGCGGTAGCGGGAGCAAAGACCCAGTACTTC
.	TRBV5-1	TRBJ2-2	.	CASSLGGPTGELFF	TGCGCCAGCAGCTTGGGCGGTCCGACCGGGGAGCTGTTTTTT
.	TRBV27	TRBJ2-7	TRBD1	CATSRPGQNYEQYF	TGTGCCACCTCGCGGCCGGGACAGAACTACGAGCAGTACTTC
.	TRBV19	TRBJ2-7	.	CASSHGVWGTYEQYF	TGTGCCAGTAGCCACGGAGTCTGGGGAACCTACGAGCAGTACTTC